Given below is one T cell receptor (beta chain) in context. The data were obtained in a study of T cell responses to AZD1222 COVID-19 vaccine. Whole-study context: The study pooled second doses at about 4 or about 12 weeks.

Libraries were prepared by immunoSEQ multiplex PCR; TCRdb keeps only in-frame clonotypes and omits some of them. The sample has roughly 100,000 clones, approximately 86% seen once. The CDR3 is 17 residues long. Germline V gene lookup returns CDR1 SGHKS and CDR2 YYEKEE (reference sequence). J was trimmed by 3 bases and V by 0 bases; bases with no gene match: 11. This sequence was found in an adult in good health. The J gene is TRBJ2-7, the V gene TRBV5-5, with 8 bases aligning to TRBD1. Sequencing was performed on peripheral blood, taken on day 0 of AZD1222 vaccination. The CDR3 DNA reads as TGTGCCAGCAGCTTGGTCCAGGGGGCGAGAGATGTCTACGAGCAGTACTTC. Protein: CASSLVQGARDVYEQYF.